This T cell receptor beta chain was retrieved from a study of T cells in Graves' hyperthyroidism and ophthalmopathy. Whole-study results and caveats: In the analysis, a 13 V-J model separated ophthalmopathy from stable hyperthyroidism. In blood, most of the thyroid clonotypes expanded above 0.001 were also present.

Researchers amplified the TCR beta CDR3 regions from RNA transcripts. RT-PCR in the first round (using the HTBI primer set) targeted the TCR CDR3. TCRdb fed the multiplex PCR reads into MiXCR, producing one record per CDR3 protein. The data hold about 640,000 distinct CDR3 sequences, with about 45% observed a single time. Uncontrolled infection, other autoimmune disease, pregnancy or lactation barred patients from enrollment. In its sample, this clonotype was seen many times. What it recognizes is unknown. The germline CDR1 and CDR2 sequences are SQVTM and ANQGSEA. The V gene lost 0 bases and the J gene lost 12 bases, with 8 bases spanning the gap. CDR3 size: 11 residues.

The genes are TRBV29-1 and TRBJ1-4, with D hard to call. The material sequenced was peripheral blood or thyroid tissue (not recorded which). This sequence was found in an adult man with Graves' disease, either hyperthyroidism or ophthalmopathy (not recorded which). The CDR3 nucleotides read TGCAGCGTTGAAGATCTAGGAGAACTGTTTTTT. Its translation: CSVEDLGELFF.